A selection of T cell receptor beta chains follows, all from one sample in a study of Graves' ophthalmopathy and Graves' hyperthyroidism. TCRdb used MiXCR to reprocess the multiplex PCR reads, holding one entry per CDR3 protein. Seen here are around 1.1 million distinct CDR3 sequences, about two fifths observed once, and the top ten hold roughly 10%. The sequenced sample was peripheral blood or thyroid tissue (not recorded which). The origin of the receptors is an adult man with Graves' hyperthyroidism. Both conserved end residues are part of each CDR3. The order of the fields is CDR3 protein, CDR3 DNA, V gene, D gene, clone size, J gene. The D gene is left open where the match is weak. Size is stated for part of the rows, as once, few or many counts, or as a class when the clone is expanded.

CASSRNRQAPYEQYF,TGCGCCAGCAGCCGCAACAGACAGGCTCCCTACGAGCAGTACTTC,TRBV4-3,-,-,TRBJ2-7
CASRDRGNEAFF,TGTGCCAGCCGGGACAGGGGGAATGAAGCTTTCTTT,TRBV6-6,TRBD1,-,TRBJ1-1
CATSRSKDAPRANSPLHF,TGTGCCACCAGCAGATCCAAGGACGCGCCCAGGGCTAATTCACCCCTCCACTTT,TRBV15,-,-,TRBJ1-6
CASSLSSPSPLHF,TGTGCCAGCTCCTTATCCTCGCCTTCACCCCTCCACTTT,TRBV3-1,-,-,TRBJ1-6
CASSVAGTSYGYTF,TGTGCCAGCAGTGTTGCAGGGACCAGTTATGGCTACACCTTC,TRBV2,-,few,TRBJ1-2
CASSSPRGGYTF,TGTGCCAGCAGCTCCCCAAGGGGAGGCTACACCTTC,TRBV7-2,-,-,TRBJ1-2
CASTWGAGSTGELFF,TGTGCCAGCACTTGGGGGGCGGGAAGCACCGGGGAGCTGTTTTTT,TRBV25-1,-,-,TRBJ2-2
CASSPRTSAGYEQYF,TGTGCCAGCAGCCCTCGGACTAGCGCGGGATACGAGCAGTACTTC,TRBV12-3/TRBV12-4,TRBD2,few,TRBJ2-7
CASSLAPVRGELFF,TGTGCCAGCAGCTTGGCGCCAGTCCGCGGGGAGCTGTTTTTT,TRBV5-6,-,-,TRBJ2-2
CAWSVLEVAGNYEQYF,TGTGCCTGGAGTGTACTGGAGGTAGCGGGTAACTACGAGCAGTACTTC,TRBV30,TRBD2,-,TRBJ2-7
CASSPTGGTDTQYF,TGTGCCAGCAGCCCCACCGGGGGCACAGATACGCAGTATTTT,TRBV7-7,-,-,TRBJ2-3
CASSYAGNNQPQHF,TGTGCCAGCAGTTACGCAGGGAACAATCAGCCCCAGCATTTT,TRBV6-6,-,many,TRBJ1-5
CSARDPSGSSYEQYF,TGCAGTGCTAGAGACCCTAGCGGAAGCTCCTACGAGCAGTACTTC,TRBV20-1,TRBD2,many,TRBJ2-7
CASSLAGLAGAETQYF,TGTGCCAGCAGTTTGGCGGGACTAGCGGGGGCAGAGACCCAGTACTTC,TRBV28,TRBD2,-,TRBJ2-5
CASIMGGTGTEAFF,TGTGCCAGCATCATGGGCGGGACCGGCACTGAAGCTTTCTTT,TRBV5-8,-,-,TRBJ1-1
CSVPRAGGPRETQYF,TGCAGCGTTCCTCGGGCGGGAGGGCCGCGGGAGACCCAGTACTTC,TRBV29-1,TRBD2,many,TRBJ2-5
CASSVFSLANTGELFF,TGTGCCAGCAGCGTCTTTAGCCTAGCAAACACCGGGGAGCTGTTTTTT,TRBV9,-,many,TRBJ2-2
CSVVGGHGYTF,TGCAGCGTTGTTGGGGGGCATGGCTACACCTTC,TRBV29-1,-,few,TRBJ1-2
CASSSPGLQETQYF,TGTGCCAGTAGTAGTCCAGGCCTCCAAGAGACCCAGTACTTC,TRBV19,-,many,TRBJ2-5
CASSGDGFLVSTGELFF,TGTGCCAGCAGCGGAGACGGATTCCTCGTCTCCACCGGGGAGCTGTTTTTT,TRBV7-2,-,few,TRBJ2-2
CSVGGNDGYTF,TGCAGCGTCGGGGGGAACGATGGCTACACCTTC,TRBV29-1,-,many,TRBJ1-2
CASWGTDNSPLHF,TGTGCCAGCTGGGGGACAGATAATTCACCCCTCCACTTT,TRBV19,TRBD1,many,TRBJ1-6
CASSFGQGVTGELFF,TGTGCCAGCAGCTTTGGACAGGGGGTCACCGGGGAGCTGTTTTTT,TRBV7-6,TRBD1,-,TRBJ2-2
CASSYSWGTQPQHF,TGTGCCAGCAGTTACTCGTGGGGAACTCAGCCCCAGCATTTT,TRBV6-6,-,few,TRBJ1-5
CASSYTTGPGELFF,TGTGCCAGCAGCTATACAACAGGGCCCGGGGAGCTGTTTTTT,TRBV7-2,-,few,TRBJ2-2
CASSAELHSNQPQHF,TGTGCTAGTAGCGCAGAGTTACATAGCAATCAGCCCCAGCATTTT,TRBV7-7,-,-,TRBJ1-5
CASRLMEQYF,TGCGCCAGCAGACTCATGGAGCAGTACTTC,TRBV7-9,-,-,TRBJ2-7
CATGTPNTGELFF,TGTGCCACCGGGACACCCAACACCGGGGAGCTGTTTTTT,TRBV15,-,many,TRBJ2-2
CASSHPLGDEQYF,TGTGCCAGCAGCCACCCTTTGGGGGACGAGCAGTACTTC,TRBV13,-,-,TRBJ2-7
CSLGTAGTEAFF,TGCAGCTTAGGCACGGCAGGCACTGAAGCTTTCTTT,TRBV29-1,-,-,TRBJ1-1
CASRGNTNTGELFF,TGTGCCAGCAGAGGGAACACGAACACCGGGGAGCTGTTTTTT,TRBV2,-,many,TRBJ2-2
CAISGPGYNEQYF,TGTGCCATCAGTGGTCCAGGGTACAACGAGCAGTACTTC,TRBV10-3,-,many,TRBJ2-7
CASSGQPRELFF,TGTGCCAGCTCAGGACAGCCGCGGGAGCTGTTTTTT,TRBV2,-,-,TRBJ2-2
CSARRASGVNTGELFF,TGCAGTGCTAGAAGGGCTAGCGGGGTGAACACCGGGGAGCTGTTTTTT,TRBV20-1,TRBD2,-,TRBJ2-2
CASSLVTAGRGATGELFF,TGTGCCAGCAGCTTAGTCACCGCCGGGCGGGGGGCCACCGGGGAGCTGTTTTTT,TRBV7-8,TRBD2,few,TRBJ2-2
CASSHWLGGQETQYF,TGTGCCAGCAGCCATTGGTTGGGGGGTCAGGAGACCCAGTACTTC,TRBV5-6,-,few,TRBJ2-5
CASSPPLGGAGELFF,TGTGCCAGCAGCCCACCTCTGGGGGGGGCCGGGGAGCTGTTTTTT,TRBV7-9,TRBD2,-,TRBJ2-2
CASSAQGIYGYTF,TGTGCCAGCAGCGCACAGGGTATCTATGGCTACACCTTC,TRBV7-9,-,many,TRBJ1-2
CASSLATRLQTQYF,TGTGCCAGCAGCTTGGCCACAAGGCTGCAGACCCAGTACTTC,TRBV5-4,-,few,TRBJ2-5
CASSIWGGASNQPQHF,TGTGCCAGTAGTATTTGGGGGGGAGCAAGCAATCAGCCCCAGCATTTT,TRBV19,-,-,TRBJ1-5
CASSARDSKAYEQYF,TGTGCCAGCAGTGCGAGGGACAGTAAAGCCTACGAGCAGTACTTC,TRBV12-3/TRBV12-4,TRBD1,few,TRBJ2-7
CSVDGQIQETQYF,TGCAGCGTTGATGGGCAGATCCAAGAGACCCAGTACTTC,TRBV29-1,-,-,TRBJ2-5
CASSLVEGRVGF,TGTGCCAGCAGTTTAGTCGAAGGGCGCGTGGGTTTT,TRBV12-3/TRBV12-4,-,few,TRBJ1-3
CASSQVQGGFAQHF,TGCGCCAGCAGCCAAGTTCAGGGTGGGTTTGCCCAGCATTTT,TRBV4-1,-,many,TRBJ1-5
CAISDRALREPEQNYEQYF,TGTGCCATCAGTGACCGGGCACTTAGGGAACCCGAACAAAATTACGAGCAGTACTTC,TRBV10-3,-,many,TRBJ2-7
CASRAGQMSYEQYF,TGTGCCAGCAGAGCGGGACAGATGTCCTACGAGCAGTACTTC,TRBV25-1,-,-,TRBJ2-7
CSARAWVHQPQHF,TGCAGTGCTAGAGCGTGGGTTCATCAGCCCCAGCATTTT,TRBV20-1,-,-,TRBJ1-5
CASSLVPGDLNQPQHF,TGTGCCAGCAGCTTAGTGCCAGGGGATCTCAATCAGCCCCAGCATTTT,TRBV7-8,-,many,TRBJ1-5
CASSQNLGDRASLHF,TGTGCCAGCAGCCAAAACCTCGGGGACAGGGCATCCCTCCACTTT,TRBV3-1,TRBD1,few,TRBJ1-6
CASRPGLAELYQETQYF,TGTGCCAGCAGGCCGGGACTAGCGGAACTGTACCAAGAGACCCAGTACTTC,TRBV5-4,TRBD2,-,TRBJ2-5
CASRAGASETQYF,TGTGCCAGCAGGGCGGGGGCGTCAGAGACCCAGTACTTC,TRBV12-3/TRBV12-4,-,many,TRBJ2-5
CASSSARTGVGYTF,TGTGCCAGCAGCTCGGCCCGGACAGGGGTTGGCTACACCTTC,TRBV7-2,TRBD1,-,TRBJ1-2
CASRLESSGNTIYF,TGCGCCAGCAGGCTGGAGAGCTCTGGAAACACCATATATTTT,TRBV5-1,-,many,TRBJ1-3
CASSYGTDYEQYF,TGTGCCAGCAGTTACGGGACCGACTACGAGCAGTACTTC,TRBV6-5,-,many,TRBJ2-7
CASSYLDRFANTGELFF,TGTGCCAGCAGCTACCTGGACAGGTTCGCGAACACCGGGGAGCTGTTTTTT,TRBV5-4,TRBD1,few,TRBJ2-2
CASSVGGFGETQYF,TGTGCCAGCAGCGTAGGTGGGTTTGGAGAGACCCAGTACTTC,TRBV9,-,many,TRBJ2-5
CASSFGGSIYGYTF,TGTGCCAGCAGCTTCGGGGGGTCTATCTATGGCTACACCTTC,TRBV28,-,few,TRBJ1-2
CSVEPSGLGSGGEAFF,TGCAGCGTTGAGCCTAGCGGGTTGGGATCGGGCGGTGAAGCTTTCTTT,TRBV29-1,-,-,TRBJ1-1
CASTKGRVGHNQPQHF,TGTGCCAGCACAAAAGGGAGGGTAGGGCACAATCAGCCCCAGCATTTT,TRBV2,-,-,TRBJ1-5